Following are 4 T cell receptor beta chains from one sample sequenced in a study of T cell responses to AZD1222 COVID-19 vaccine. Method: immunoSEQ multiplex PCR; TCRdb's copy keeps in-frame clones and lacks some. The sample holds around 97,000 clones; 91% are singletons and the top ten take 45%. The specimen was peripheral blood, collected on day 0 of AZD1222 vaccination. All receptors derive from an adult in good health.

CDR3 DNA: TGCGCCAGCAGCCAAGAGTTCAGGTGGAATCAGCCCCAGCATTTT. It specifies CASSQEFRWNQPQHF. This chain links TRBV4-3 with TRBJ1-5; no clear D. The CDR3 sequence is 15 residues long. V lost 0 bases and J 4 bases, leaving 10 bases between the germline ends. CDR1 is LGHNA and CDR2 is YSLEER in the germline V gene.

The chain recombines TRBV10-3 with TRBJ1-6; TRBD1 agrees at 7 bases. Per germline, CDR1 ENHRY and CDR2 SYGVKD. The CDR3 runs to 16 residues. Unmatched junction bases numbered 2, after V lost 3 bases and J lost 0 bases. In nucleotides, the CDR3 is TGTGCCATCAGTGAAGCAGGGGGCTCCTATAATTCACCCCTCCACTTT. It encodes CAISEAGGSYNSPLHF.

The J gene is TRBJ1-6, the V gene TRBV5-1, with D possibly matching TRBD1 (6 bases). Germline assignment: CDR1 SGHRS and CDR2 YFSETQ. This CDR3 has 16 residues. Trimming removed 2 bases at V and 6 bases at J, with 15 bases between. CDR3 residues: CASSFHRENANSPLHF. The CDR3 DNA reads as TGCGCCAGCAGCTTTCACAGGGAAAATGCTAATTCACCCCTCCACTTT.

The chain is built from TRBV19 and TRBJ2-7, with D unclear. The germline CDR1 and CDR2 sequences are LNHDA and SQIVND (reference sequence). The CDR3 sequence is 14 residues long. Trimming removed 5 bases from V and 0 bases from J, with 11 bases in between. The CDR3 DNA reads TGTGCCAGTAGTCGATCAGGTAGCTCCTACGAGCAGTACTTC. Amino acid sequence: CASSRSGSSYEQYF.